Each of the 18 T cell receptor beta chains below was sequenced from the same sample in a study of T cells after posttransplantation cyclophosphamide. Treatment was busulfan-fludarabine conditioning, a marrow graft, and cyclophosphamide on days +3 and +4. Assay used: immunoSEQ multiplex PCR; TCRdb lists only in-frame clones, some missing. The sample consists of 17,000 or so clones, around 91% of them appearing once. Sequenced here: CD4+ T cells sorted from blood, sampled after allogeneic stem cell transplant with posttransplant cyclophosphamide. The receptors derive from a male patient aged 55-69 years who received an allogeneic stem cell transplant from a related donor and was CMV-positive. Some T cells may be transferred from the graft donor.

CDR3: CASTGTGIYNEQFF. CDR3 in DNA: TGTGCCAGCACCGGTACAGGGATATACAATGAGCAGTTCTTC. The rearrangement links TRBV7-2 to TRBJ2-1; perhaps TRBD1 as D (6 bases). The V gene lost 7 bases and the J gene lost 4 bases, with 14 bases spanning the gap. Per the germline V gene, CDR1 is SGHTA and CDR2 is FQGNSA. The length of the CDR3 is 14 residues.

J is TRBJ2-7 and V is TRBV19; 11 positions agree with TRBD2. The length of the CDR3 is 14 residues. V gave up 5 bases and J gave up 3 bases; unmatched junction bases: 3. Germline-derived CDR1 and CDR2 are LNHDA and SQIVND (reference sequence). This CDR3 reads CASSPSGGIYEQYF. The CDR3 DNA is TGTGCCAGTAGTCCTAGCGGGGGGATCTACGAGCAGTACTTC.

The chain uses TRBV6-6 and TRBJ2-6; D is uncertain. Germline CDR1 is MNHNY and CDR2 is SVGAGI (reference sequence). The CDR3 has 14 amino acids. Trimming left V 5 bases short and J 2 bases short, with 7 bases between. The CDR3 loop reads CASSPVPGANVLTF. Here the CDR3 DNA reads TGTGCCAGCAGTCCGGTCCCTGGGGCCAACGTCCTGACTTTC.

The chain links TRBV30 to TRBJ2-3; possibly TRBD2 for D (6 bases). The V end lost 4 bases, the J end lost 6 bases, and 20 bases lay between the germline ends. CDR1 is GTSNPN, CDR2 SVGIG, per germline (reference sequence). This CDR3 has 15 amino acids. CDR3 bases: TGTGCCTGGACTCGACTCGGGACTCGGGGTGATACGCAGTATTTT. This codes for CAWTRLGTRGDTQYF.

This chain joins TRBV5-1 and TRBJ1-5; TRBD1 matches at 8 bases. The germline V gene has CDR1 SGHRS and CDR2 YFSETQ. V gave up 6 bases and J gave up 0 bases; unmatched junction bases: 11. The CDR3 length is 17 residues. CDR3 DNA sequence: TGCGCCAGCAAGGAAGGGACAGGTGACCCTAGCAATCAGCCCCAGCATTTT. This translates into CASKEGTGDPSNQPQHF.

This rearrangement joins TRBV25-1 to TRBJ2-5, with 7 positions matching TRBD2. The V gene's germline CDR1 is MGHDK and CDR2 SYGVNS. CDR3 length: 13 amino acids. After removal of 6 bases from V and 2 bases from J, the junction contained 3 bases not matched to a gene. CDR3 coding DNA: TGTGCCAGCAGCTACGGGGGGCAAGAGACCCAGTACTTC. This sequence encodes CASSYGGQETQYF.

The CDR3 loop reads CASSLVQGATNGYTF. The CDR3, as DNA: TGTGCCAGCAGCTTAGTCCAGGGGGCCACGAATGGCTACACCTTC. This chain joins TRBV7-3 and TRBJ1-2, with 8 bases that match TRBD1. This CDR3 has 15 residues. Germline V lookup: CDR1 SGHTA, CDR2 FQGTGA. Trimming took 2 bases from V and 6 from J; bases not matched to a gene: 8.

The CDR3 sequence: CSVLSGDTQYF. CDR3 nucleotides: TGCAGCGTTTTATCCGGGGATACGCAGTATTTT. The chain combines TRBV29-1 with TRBJ2-3; unclear D gene. Deletions cut 5 bases from V and 6 bases from J, with 9 bases between. The germline gives CDR1 SQVTM, CDR2 ANQGSEA. The CDR3 consists of 11 residues.

The chain combines TRBV7-8 with TRBJ1-1; perhaps TRBD1 as D (6 bases). V dropped 5 bases and J dropped 6 bases, with 19 bases sitting between them. Germline CDR1 reads SGHVS; CDR2 reads FQNEAQ. This CDR3 region has 15 residues. Here the CDR3 reads CASSLPQQGIAEAFF. CDR3 nucleotides: TGTGCCAGCAGCCTTCCCCAGCAGGGGATCGCTGAAGCTTTCTTT.

The rearrangement links TRBV6-5 to TRBJ2-5; tentative D call: TRBD2 (6 bases). Gene TRBJ2-7 matches the end of the DNA better, so the J call may be wrong. The CDR3 consists of 15 residues. CDR1 and CDR2 from the germline V gene are MNHEY and SVGAGI. This CDR3 is CASSYGGSVAYEQYF. Here the CDR3 DNA reads TGTGCCAGCAGTTACGGGGGGTCGGTCGCCTACGAGCAGTACTTC.

The genes are TRBV7-9 and TRBJ2-2; the D is unclear. The CDR3 has 13 amino acids. V lost 5 bases and J lost 6, with 10 bases in between. Germline assignment: CDR1 SEHNR and CDR2 FQNEAQ (reference sequence). The CDR3 DNA reads as TGTGCCAGCAGCCTCGACTTAGCCGGGGAGCTGTTTTTT. This codes for CASSLDLAGELFF.

The V gene is TRBV18, the J gene TRBJ2-3; 11 positions match TRBD2. Germline CDR1 reads KGHSH; CDR2 reads LQKENI. The CDR3 covers 16 residues. The ends lost 3 bases at V and 8 bases at J; junction bases unmatched: 10. In DNA, the CDR3 is TGTGCCAGCTCACCCACTAGCGGGGGTGCGTCAGGTACGCAGTATTTT. Its protein product is CASSPTSGGASGTQYF.

The chain recombines TRBV7-2 with TRBJ2-5; 12 bases agree with TRBD2. This CDR3 has 15 residues. The germline V gene encodes CDR1 SGHTA and CDR2 FQGNSA. V was clipped by 3 bases and J by 4 bases; unmatched bases: 3. The CDR3 region is CASSFQTSGGETQYF. As DNA, the CDR3 is TGTGCCAGCAGCTTCCAGACTAGCGGGGGAGAGACCCAGTACTTC.

The chain uses TRBV5-5 and TRBJ2-7, with TRBD1 matching 7 bases. V shed 0 bases and J 2 bases; nucleotides not matched to a gene: 8. CDR3 length: 16 amino acids. Looked up from germline, CDR1 is SGHKS and CDR2 is YYEKEE (reference sequence). CDR3 bases: TGTGCCAGCAGCTTGGCCGTAGGGGGCACAGCCTACGAGCAGTACTTC. Its protein is CASSLAVGGTAYEQYF.

The chain joins TRBV6-1 to TRBJ2-5; D uncertain. The CDR3 spans 13 residues. Germline-derived CDR1 and CDR2 are MNHNS and SASEGT. Trimming left V 3 bases short and J 2 bases short, with 7 bases between. CDR3 in amino acids: CASSDQTQETQYF. Here the CDR3 DNA reads TGTGCCAGCAGTGATCAGACTCAAGAGACCCAGTACTTC.

The chain recombines TRBV7-6 with TRBJ2-1; 7 bases map to TRBD2. J was trimmed by 8 bases and V by 2 bases; bases with no gene match: 9. CDR3 length equals 15 residues. Germline V CDR1 and CDR2: SGHVS, FNYEAQ. In DNA form, the CDR3 reads TGTGCCAGCAGCTTAATTGGCGGGGGTAGCGATGAGCAGTTCTTC. Its protein is CASSLIGGGSDEQFF.

This chain links TRBV7-2 with TRBJ2-7; 7 nucleotides agree with TRBD1. V lost 5 bases and J lost 7; bases outside the gene matches: 11. Germline V lookup: CDR1 SGHTA, CDR2 FQGNSA. The CDR3 covers 14 residues. CDR3 DNA sequence: TGTGCCAGCAGCACTGGAGTAGGGGGCAGAGAGCAGTACTTC. This codes for CASSTGVGGREQYF.

The CDR3 DNA sequence: TGTGCCAGCAGACCAGCTAGCGGGGTTTCCTACGAGCAGTACTTC. Translating it yields CASRPASGVSYEQYF. This rearrangement joins TRBV7-2 to TRBJ2-7; 9 bases are a match to TRBD2. The germline V gene has CDR1 SGHTA and CDR2 FQGNSA. With 6 bases clipped from V and 1 base from J, the junction kept 7 bases outside the gene matches. The CDR3 runs 15 residues.